The sequence of this T cell receptor (beta chain) was determined in a study of blood T cell repertoires in COVID-19. V lost 0 bases and J 7 bases, leaving 10 bases between the germline ends. This CDR3 region has 14 residues. The V gene's germline CDR1 is MNHNY and CDR2 SVGAGI (reference sequence). This table comes from immunoSEQ multiplex PCR, and its TCRdb copy is limited to in-frame clones, with some not included. The data show approximately 300,000 clones, just under 85% seen once. The clonotype originates from a woman in her forties or fifties with active or convalescent COVID-19. Input material: peripheral blood. The chain recombines TRBV6-6 with TRBJ1-5, with a possible D match to TRBD1 (5 bases). DNA of the CDR3: TGTGCCAGCAGTTACTCGATAAGGGGACAGCCCCAGCATTTT. This sequence encodes CASSYSIRGQPQHF.